This TCR beta chain is from a study of Ad26.COV2.S vaccination and SARS-CoV-2 variants (dated by TCRdb to the early 2020s). About the investigation overall: Vaccine-arm donors came from COV1001, a multicentre, randomized, double-blind, placebo-controlled phase I-IIa trial of Ad26.COV2.S in healthy adults. TCRbeta repertoire sequencing was used to assess the specificity and breadth of SARS-CoV-2-reactive T cell receptors after Ad26.COV2.S vaccination. Throughout the experiments and outcome assessment, investigators stayed blinded to trial group allocation. Participants in the trial were split at random into five groups of five each, receiving low-dose or high-dose Ad26.COV2.S once or twice, or else placebo on both occasions. The TCR-sequenced set comprised around 30 samples: around 20 Ad26.COV2.S vaccine recipients, 5 placebo recipients and 8 SARS-CoV-2 convalescent individuals. Dosing of Ad26.COV2.S was intramuscular, at either 5x10^10 or 1x10^11 viral particles, delivered as one shot or as two shots spaced 56 days apart.

The CDR3 measures 17 amino acids from cysteine to phenylalanine. This entry keeps only the CDR3 DNA: 51 bases, framed from base 1. V sheds 0 bases and J sheds 0 bases, leaving 9 bases between their ends. The germline V gene specifies SGHAT as CDR1 and FQNNGV as CDR2. Study-wide conclusions, independent of this receptor: The authors noted that the TCR breadth and depth analyses may have underestimated total T cell responses. After vaccination, spike-specific CD8+ and CD4+ T cell responses were reported to show substantial breadth. Non-spike TCR breadth was comparable between vaccine and placebo recipients, consistent with the vaccine containing only spike. Higher spike-specific TCR breadth was observed in Ad26.COV2.S recipients than in placebo recipients (P = 0.0014). Comparing responses between vaccine doses or regimens was not something the study was powered to do.

Concerning this clone: Its recognized antigen is unknown. Qualities for individual bases were not recorded, and no much larger clone is one base off.

The treatment or condition label, as the study defines it: about 20 received Ad26.COV2.S at low or high dose, single or two shots; about 5 received placebo; per-sample allocation not given. For vaccine and placebo recipients, the sequenced repertoires came from samples collected on day 63 after the first injection. Between 29 July and 7 August 2020, Cohort 1b enrolled about 27 adults aged 18-55 years at one site in Boston, USA. As a vaccine, Ad26.COV2.S was a replication-incompetent adenovirus type 26 vector that expressed a prefusion-stabilized SARS-CoV-2 spike protein derived from the original Wuhan strain. The immunoSEQ Assay was used to sequence TCRbeta CDR3 regions. After extraction, genomic DNA underwent amplification by bias-controlled multiplex PCR, followed by high-throughput sequencing. The study's own analysis went as follows. To quantify the absolute abundance of every unique TCRbeta CDR3 region, sequences were collapsed and filtered. T cell fraction was estimated by normalizing TCRbeta template counts to usable DNA, which was measured by amplifying reference genes present in all nucleated cells. Repertoire TCRs were annotated as SARS-CoV-2-specific by exact matching of V gene, CDR3 amino acid sequence and J gene to a known reactive TCR set. The reference SARS-CoV-2 TCR set came from MIRA and was filtered for enrichment in COVID-19-positive ImmuneCODE repertoires, removing public or cross-reactive TCRs. Based on the MIRA antigens, annotated TCRs were further analysed at the level of specific ORF or position within ORF. Depth was the summed frequency of annotated unique rearrangements, while breadth was defined as annotated unique rearrangements over total unique productive rearrangements. Two-sided Wilcoxon rank-sum tests were used to compare TCR breadth between groups. The source is immuneACCESS, and TCRdb retained only in-frame sequences with V and J called. Part of the clones is not carried over; for the studies checked, unresolved V genes explain less than half of this, and the remainder is unexplained. V and J calls and clone size are as listed in that table; D and trimming were resolved from the DNA. In this sample the table shows 200,000 to 250,000 clones, 88% of which occur a single time. The top ten clonotypes cover about 10% of the sample.

The receptor was derived from a person between 18 and 65 years old who received the Ad26.COV2.S COVID-19 vaccine or a placebo. Here the sequenced sample was peripheral blood, taken in a trial of Ad26.COV2.S vaccine versus placebo. This chain is built from TRBV11-2 and TRBJ1-6; a confident D gene designation cannot be given. The CDR3 region reads CASSLELLSSYNSPLHF. The DNA sequence follows: TGTGCCAGCAGCTTAGAACTTTTGAGCTCCTATAATTCACCCCTCCACTTT.